One TCR beta chain is described in this entry. Its target is unknown. This sample is part of a study of cytomegalovirus exposure and HLA in healthy donors. General study points: The authors later linked a missense DCLRE1C variant to TCR beta V- and J-gene trimming.

The primer mix had 60 Vbeta and 13 Jbeta primers. Profiling relied on immunoSEQ multiplex PCR, and the TCRdb table lists in-frame clones only, not all of them. The sample includes about 150,000 clones, roughly 78% of them seen just once. The V gene's germline CDR1 is LNHDA and CDR2 SQIVND (reference sequence). This CDR3 comprises 14 residues. Trimming took 8 bases from V and 3 from J, leaving 16 bases between them. The chain joins TRBV19 to TRBJ1-1; D remains unclear. The sequence was collected from a woman aged 40-49 years in good health and CMV-seronegative. The specimen was PBMCs. CDR3 sequence (DNA): TGTGCCAGTCGGGGAGGCAGGTTGTACACTGAAGCTTTCTTT. This sequence encodes CASRGGRLYTEAFF.